Following are 18 T cell receptor beta chains from one sample sequenced in a study of T cell repertoires in cytomegalovirus infection. TCRdb reprocessed the reads via MiXCR and lists one record per CDR3 protein. The sample lists approximately 110,000 distinct CDR3 sequences, around 31% occurring once. Their antigens remain unidentified. The sequenced sample was CD8+ T cells from cultured PBMCs, obtained from culture after CMV antigen stimulation. These receptors came from a human donor in good health (CMV status not recorded). Some clones in this sample may be carry-over from other donors' samples.

This clonotype was seen a single time. CDR3 DNA sequence: TGTGCCAGCAGTTTTGTTTTGCGGGACACCGTAGCCAAAAACATTCAGTACTTC. Protein: CASSFVLRDTVAKNIQYF. V is TRBV12-3 or TRBV12-4 and J is TRBJ2-4, with D perhaps assigned TRBD1 or TRBD2 (6 bases each). Deletions cut 3 bases from V and 0 bases from J, with 18 bases between. This CDR3 spans 18 amino acids.

This clonotype was observed many times. The gene calls are TRBV11-2 and TRBJ2-7; perhaps TRBD1 as D (6 bases). CDR1 is SGHAT and CDR2 is FQNNGV in the germline V gene. V lost 1 base to trimming and J lost 3 bases, with 10 bases between them. This CDR3 contains 14 residues. CDR3 sequence: CASSLGVGGYEQYF. The CDR3 nucleotides read TGTGCCAGCAGCTTAGGGGTAGGGGGCTACGAGCAGTACTTC. Variable domain in full (rest from reference TRBV11-2 and TRBJ2-7): EAGVAQSPRYKIIEKRQSVAFWCNPISGHATLYWYQQILGQGPKLLIQFQNNGVVDDSQLPKDRFSAERLKGVDSTLKIQPAKLEDSAVYLCASSLGVGGYEQYFGPGTRLTVT.

This chain joins TRBV27 and TRBJ1-2; possibly TRBD1 for D (5 bases). The CDR3 spans 17 residues. Trimming cost V 9 bases and J 2 bases, with 25 bases left between them. Germline-derived CDR1 and CDR2 are MNHEY and SMNVEV (reference sequence). The chain's CDR3 is CASTTRAGQLPNYGYTF. The CDR3 DNA is TGTGCCAGTACTACCCGGGCAGGGCAACTCCCCAACTATGGCTACACCTTC.

This clonotype was seen a few times. The chain uses TRBV4-3 and TRBJ1-1; 7 bases fit TRBD1. Trimming removed 1 base from V and 4 bases from J; junction bases left unmatched: 9. This CDR3 has 16 residues. Germline V gene data show CDR1 as LGHNA and CDR2 as YSLEER. CDR3 in DNA: TGCGCCAGCAGCCAAGGGACAGGTTATTCTGCCACTGAAGCTTTCTTT. This translates into CASSQGTGYSATEAFF.

This clonotype was detected ten times or more. The chain employs TRBV4-1 and TRBJ2-5, with D perhaps TRBD1 (5 bases). Trimming removed 2 bases from V and 6 bases from J, with 10 bases in between. The CDR3 covers 13 residues. The germline V gene has CDR1 MGHRA and CDR2 YSYEKL. CDR3 protein: CASSQRRGKTQYF. CDR3 coding DNA: TGCGCCAGCAGCCAAAGAAGGGGAAAGACCCAGTACTTC.

This rearrangement joins TRBV25-1 to TRBJ2-5; TRBD2 matches at 7 bases. The CDR3 length is 14 residues. Germline values: CDR1 MGHDK, CDR2 SYGVNS. V gave up 2 bases and J gave up 4 bases; unmatched junction bases: 4. DNA for the CDR3: TGTGCCAGCAGTGAAAGAGGGGAGGGAGAGACCCAGTACTTC. The encoded protein is CASSERGEGETQYF.

In this sample, this clonotype turned up a few times. V gene TRBV6-2 or TRBV6-3 combines with J gene TRBJ1-5; TRBD1 agrees at 7 bases. Trimming removed 2 bases from V and 7 bases from J; junction bases left unmatched: 5. The CDR3 sequence is 14 residues long. Germline V gene data show CDR1 as MNHEY and CDR2 as SVGEGT. The CDR3 region is CASSYGAGGQPQHF. CDR3 DNA sequence: TGTGCCAGCAGTTACGGGGCAGGGGGACAGCCCCAGCATTTT.

Note on this clonotype: One end of the junction varies from germline; a read error may be responsible. This rearrangement joins TRBV6-6 to TRBJ2-7; 13 bases match TRBD2. Germline CDR1 is MNHNY and CDR2 is SVGAGI (reference sequence). The CDR3 runs to 12 residues. The CDR3 sequence is CASSPLAGGRNF. The CDR3, as DNA: TGTGCCAGCAGCCCACTAGCGGGGGGGAGAAACTTC.

J is TRBJ1-2 and V is TRBV19; D ambiguous. The CDR3 has 12 residues. Trimming removed 6 bases from V and 7 bases from J, with 12 bases in between. Looked up from germline, CDR1 is LNHDA and CDR2 is SQIVND (reference sequence). Written as DNA, the CDR3 is TGTGCCAGTAGGACGGGCGCGGGTGGCTACACCTTC. Its protein product is CASRTGAGGYTF.

The chain links TRBV27 to TRBJ2-3; no clear D. Looked up from germline, CDR1 is MNHEY and CDR2 is SMNVEV (reference sequence). V dropped 5 bases and J dropped 5 bases, with 17 bases sitting between them. The CDR3 consists of 15 residues. Here the CDR3 DNA reads TGTGCCAGCAGTCCGACCTCGTCCACGGGAGATACGCAGTATTTT. Translated: CASSPTSSTGDTQYF.

This clonotype was seen only a few times. The chain employs TRBV20-1 and TRBJ1-6; TRBD1 is a possible D gene (5 bases). The V and J ends lost 6 bases and 5 bases respectively, with 14 bases between them. The CDR3 spans 14 residues. Germline V lookup: CDR1 DFQATT, CDR2 SNEGSKA (reference sequence). This CDR3 is CSARTRYDNSPLHF. CDR3 nucleotides: TGCAGTGCGCGGACACGGTATGATAATTCACCCCTCCACTTT.

This clonotype showed up just a few times. J is TRBJ1-5 and V is TRBV12-3 or TRBV12-4; D might be TRBD1 (6 bases). The V gene lost 7 bases and the J gene lost 4 bases, with 17 bases spanning the gap. The CDR3 is made up of 15 amino acids. The CDR3 DNA reads TGTGCCAGCAATTCACGACAGGAACCTAATCAGCCCCAGCATTTT. Its protein product is CASNSRQEPNQPQHF.

The table lists this clonotype with many counts. This chain uses TRBV7-2 with TRBJ2-3; 7 nucleotides line up with TRBD2. Per the germline V gene, CDR1 is SGHTA and CDR2 is FQGNSA. V lost 3 bases, J lost 14 bases, and 5 bases stayed unmatched. The CDR3 totals 11 residues. The CDR3 here is CASSLGRALYF. DNA of the CDR3: TGTGCCAGCAGCTTGGGGAGGGCACTGTATTTT.

J is TRBJ1-5 and V is TRBV3-1; 9 nucleotides line up with TRBD1. The J segment lost 5 bases and the V segment lost 1 base, leaving 0 bases of the junction unmatched. The germline V gene encodes CDR1 LGHDT and CDR2 YNNKEL (reference sequence). The CDR3 is 14 residues long. CDR3 residues: CASSQGTGDQPQHF. CDR3 in DNA: TGTGCCAGCAGCCAAGGGACAGGGGATCAGCCCCAGCATTTT.

V gene TRBV10-2 combines with J gene TRBJ2-7, with D possibly being TRBD2 (6 bases). V lost 3 bases, J lost 2 bases, and 11 bases lay in between. In germline, CDR1 is WSHSY, CDR2 SAAADI. The CDR3 loop spans 14 amino acids. This chain's CDR3 is CASSEGDLTYEQYF. The CDR3 DNA sequence: TGCGCCAGCAGTGAAGGGGACTTGACCTACGAGCAGTACTTC.

This clonotype was counted at least ten times. The gene calls are TRBV7-2 and TRBJ2-5; the D gene could be TRBD1 or TRBD2 (5 bases each). The V end lost 1 base, the J end lost 5 bases, and 17 bases lay between the germline ends. This CDR3 contains 16 residues. CDR1 is SGHTA, CDR2 FQGNSA, per germline. The CDR3 is CASSLGGVPTWETQYF. CDR3 in DNA: TGTGCCAGCAGCTTAGGAGGGGTCCCCACGTGGGAGACCCAGTACTTC. The full variable domain, with the rest looked up from reference TRBV7-2 and TRBJ2-5, is GAGVSQSPSNKVTEKGKDVELRCDPISGHTALYWYRQSLGQGLEFLIYFQGNSAPDKSGLPSDRFSAERTGGSVSTLTIQRTQQEDSAVYLCASSLGGVPTWETQYFGPGTRLLVL.

There are a few counts of this clonotype. The CDR3 sequence: CSARGFTGNTEAFF. DNA for the CDR3: TGCAGTGCTAGAGGTTTCACAGGGAACACTGAAGCTTTCTTT. V gene TRBV20-1 combines with J gene TRBJ1-1, with a tentative D call TRBD1 (5 bases). The CDR3 length is 14 residues. V shed 1 base and J shed 1 base, with 10 bases lying between them. Germline assignment: CDR1 DFQATT and CDR2 SNEGSKA (reference sequence).

A few counts support this clonotype. J is TRBJ1-5 and V is TRBV19; possibly TRBD1 for D (5 bases). CDR1 is LNHDA, CDR2 SQIVND, per germline (reference sequence). Trimming took off 5 bases at V and 0 bases at J, with 17 bases between the two ends. The CDR3 runs 17 residues. The CDR3 coding sequence is TGTGCCAGTAGTGGGTCAACCGGGGACTATAGCAATCAGCCCCAGCATTTT. Translating gives CASSGSTGDYSNQPQHF.